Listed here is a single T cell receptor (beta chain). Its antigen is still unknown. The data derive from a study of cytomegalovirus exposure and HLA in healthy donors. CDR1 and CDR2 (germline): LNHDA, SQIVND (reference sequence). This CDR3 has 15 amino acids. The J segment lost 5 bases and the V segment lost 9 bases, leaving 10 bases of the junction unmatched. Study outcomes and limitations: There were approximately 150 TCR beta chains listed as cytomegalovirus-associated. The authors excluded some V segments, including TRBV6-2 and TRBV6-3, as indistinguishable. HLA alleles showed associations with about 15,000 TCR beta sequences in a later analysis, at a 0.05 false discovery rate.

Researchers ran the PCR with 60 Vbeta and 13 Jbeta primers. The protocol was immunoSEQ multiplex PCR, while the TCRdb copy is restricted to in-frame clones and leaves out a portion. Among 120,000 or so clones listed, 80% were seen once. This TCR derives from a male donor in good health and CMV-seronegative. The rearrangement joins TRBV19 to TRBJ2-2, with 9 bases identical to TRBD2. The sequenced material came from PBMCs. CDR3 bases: TGTGCCAGCCTCGCGGGACTAGCTGTGACCGGGGAGCTGTTTTTT. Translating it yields CASLAGLAVTGELFF.